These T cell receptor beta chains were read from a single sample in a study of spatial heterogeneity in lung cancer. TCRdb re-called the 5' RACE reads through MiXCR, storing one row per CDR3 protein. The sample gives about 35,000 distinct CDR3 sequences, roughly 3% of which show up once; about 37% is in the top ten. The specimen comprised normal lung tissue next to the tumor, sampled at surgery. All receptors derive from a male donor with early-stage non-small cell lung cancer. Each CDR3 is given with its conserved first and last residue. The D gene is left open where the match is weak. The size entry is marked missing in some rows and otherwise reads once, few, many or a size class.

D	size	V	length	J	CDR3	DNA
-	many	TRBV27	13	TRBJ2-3	CASSYEFQGPQYF	TGTGCCAGCAGTTATGAGTTTCAGGGTCCGCAGTATTTT
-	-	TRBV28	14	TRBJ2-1	CASNLGLYYNEQFF	TGTGCCAGCAACCTGGGGCTTTATTACAATGAGCAGTTCTTC
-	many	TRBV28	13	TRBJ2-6	CASGTLGANVLTF	TGTGCCAGCGGCACGCTCGGGGCCAACGTCCTGACTTTC
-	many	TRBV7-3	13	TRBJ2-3	CASSSGDRNTQYF	TGTGCCAGCAGCTCAGGGGATAGGAATACGCAGTATTTT
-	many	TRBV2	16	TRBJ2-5	CASSLSQGLTQETQYF	TGTGCCAGCAGTCTTAGCCAGGGACTCACCCAAGAGACCCAGTACTTC
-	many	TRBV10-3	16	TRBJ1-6	CAIRYGLTEGGSPLHF	TGTGCCATCAGATACGGTCTTACAGAAGGCGGTTCACCCCTCCACTTT
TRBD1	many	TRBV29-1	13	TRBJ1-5	CSVGTDRNQPQHF	TGCAGCGTTGGGACGGACAGGAATCAGCCCCAGCATTTT
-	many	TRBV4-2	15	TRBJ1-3	CASSQDLWFGNTIYF	TGTGCCAGCAGCCAAGATCTTTGGTTTGGAAACACCATATATTTT
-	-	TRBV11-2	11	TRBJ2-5	CASSWGETQYF	TGTGCCAGCAGTTGGGGCGAGACCCAGTACTTC
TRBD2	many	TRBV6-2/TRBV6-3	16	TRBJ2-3	CASSYSRSGGTDTQYF	TGTGCCAGCAGTTACTCAAGGAGCGGGGGCACAGATACGCAGTATTTT
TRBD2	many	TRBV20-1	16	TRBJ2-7	CSAVATSGDWSYEQYF	TGCAGTGCTGTCGCGACTAGCGGGGATTGGTCCTACGAGCAGTACTTC
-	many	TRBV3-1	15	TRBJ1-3	CASSLTASSGNTIYF	TGTGCCAGCAGCCTGACCGCTTCCTCTGGAAACACCATATATTTT
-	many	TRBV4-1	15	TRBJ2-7	CASSRPALLNYEQYF	TGCGCCAGCAGCCGTCCGGCTCTACTGAACTACGAGCAGTACTTC
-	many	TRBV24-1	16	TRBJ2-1	CATSDWGTQTGNEQFF	TGTGCCACCAGTGATTGGGGGACCCAAACCGGGAATGAGCAGTTCTTC
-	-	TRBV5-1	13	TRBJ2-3	CASMDGITDTQYF	TGCGCCAGCATGGACGGGATCACAGATACGCAGTATTTT
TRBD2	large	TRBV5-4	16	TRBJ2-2	CASSLPAGGTSGELFF	TGTGCCAGCAGCTTGCCTGCGGGGGGTACGTCCGGGGAGCTGTTTTTT
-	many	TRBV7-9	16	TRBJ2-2	CASSLALSPNTGELFF	TGTGCCAGCAGCTTAGCGCTGTCACCAAACACCGGGGAGCTGTTTTTT
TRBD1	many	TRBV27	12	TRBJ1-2	CASSGTDYGYTF	TGTGCCAGCAGTGGGACAGACTATGGCTACACCTTC
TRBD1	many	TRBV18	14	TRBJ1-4	CASSPRTGAEKLFF	TGTGCCAGCTCACCACGGACAGGGGCAGAAAAACTGTTTTTT
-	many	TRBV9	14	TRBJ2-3	CASSVNVGTDTQYF	TGTGCCAGCAGCGTAAACGTCGGCACAGATACGCAGTATTTT
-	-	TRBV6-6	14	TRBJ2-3	CASSSTGPADTQYF	TGTGCCAGCAGTTCCACAGGGCCGGCAGATACGCAGTATTTT
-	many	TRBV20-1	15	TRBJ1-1	CSAYHSGAPDTEAFF	TGCAGTGCGTACCACTCAGGGGCGCCAGACACTGAAGCTTTCTTT
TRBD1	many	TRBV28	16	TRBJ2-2	CASSLSGTGLGGELFF	TGTGCCAGCAGTTTATCCGGGACAGGTCTTGGCGGGGAGCTGTTTTTT
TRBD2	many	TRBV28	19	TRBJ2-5	CASSFGPLTAGTVQETQYF	TGTGCCAGCAGTTTCGGTCCCCTAACAGCGGGAACAGTCCAAGAGACCCAGTACTTC
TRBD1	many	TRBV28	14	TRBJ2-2	CASSSTGVTGELFF	TGTGCCAGCAGTTCGACAGGGGTCACCGGGGAGCTGTTTTTT
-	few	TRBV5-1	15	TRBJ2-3	CASSLGGASTDTQYF	TGCGCCAGCAGCTTAGGCGGTGCTAGCACAGATACGCAGTATTTT
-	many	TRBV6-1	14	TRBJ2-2	CASSPSWKAGELFF	TGTGCCAGCAGTCCTTCCTGGAAGGCCGGGGAGCTGTTTTTT
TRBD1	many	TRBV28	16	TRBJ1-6	CASRHSMGTANSPLHF	TGTGCCAGCCGCCATAGCATGGGGACAGCCAATTCACCCCTCCACTTT
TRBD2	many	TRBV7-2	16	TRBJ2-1	CASTKGVLAGVNEQFF	TGTGCCAGCACCAAAGGGGTTCTAGCGGGAGTCAATGAGCAGTTCTTC
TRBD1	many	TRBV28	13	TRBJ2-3	CASSSRGSGTQYF	TGTGCCAGCAGTTCCAGGGGGTCAGGTACGCAGTATTTT
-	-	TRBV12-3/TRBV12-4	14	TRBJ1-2	CASSRLSDKKGYTF	TGTGCCAGCAGTCGTCTCAGCGATAAGAAAGGCTACACCTTC
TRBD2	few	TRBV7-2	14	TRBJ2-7	CASSRTAGGYEQYF	TGTGCCAGCAGCAGAACAGCGGGGGGGTACGAGCAGTACTTC
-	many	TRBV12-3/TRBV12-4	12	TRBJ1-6	CASSFGGGPLHF	TGTGCCAGCAGTTTTGGGGGGGGACCCCTCCACTTT
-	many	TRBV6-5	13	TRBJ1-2	CASSPRDRHGYTF	TGTGCCAGCAGTCCCAGGGATAGGCATGGCTACACCTTC
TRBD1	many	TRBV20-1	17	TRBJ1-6	CSARGPGQGSRNSPLHF	TGCAGTGCTAGAGGCCCGGGACAGGGGAGTCGTAATTCACCCCTCCACTTT
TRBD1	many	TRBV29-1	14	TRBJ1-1	CSVGTGGAFTEAFF	TGCAGCGTCGGGACAGGGGGCGCTTTTACTGAAGCTTTCTTT
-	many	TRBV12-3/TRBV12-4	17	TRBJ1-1	CASRHKSKRQRDTEAFF	TGTGCCAGCAGGCACAAATCTAAAAGACAGCGCGACACTGAAGCTTTCTTT
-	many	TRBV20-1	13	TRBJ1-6	CSAKTQRASPLHF	TGCAGTGCTAAAACCCAGAGGGCCTCACCCCTCCACTTT
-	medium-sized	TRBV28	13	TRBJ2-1	CASSHGPNNEQFF	TGTGCCAGCAGTCACGGGCCTAACAATGAGCAGTTCTTC
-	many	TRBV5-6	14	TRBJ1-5	CASSLAGQYQPQHF	TGTGCCAGCAGCTTGGCTGGACAATATCAGCCCCAGCATTTT
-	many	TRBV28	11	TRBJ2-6	CASHRANVLTF	TGTGCCAGCCACAGGGCCAACGTCCTGACTTTC
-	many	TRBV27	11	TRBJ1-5	CASRHHQPQHF	TGTGCCAGCAGACACCATCAGCCCCAGCATTTT
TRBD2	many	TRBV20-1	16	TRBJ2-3	CSARVGLAGGTDTQYF	TGCAGTGCTAGAGTGGGCCTAGCGGGAGGCACAGATACGCAGTATTTT
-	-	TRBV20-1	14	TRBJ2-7	CSTTGLEPYGEQYF	TGCAGTACAACCGGACTGGAACCATACGGGGAGCAGTACTTC
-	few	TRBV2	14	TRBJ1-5	CASSEQGGNQPQHF	TGTGCCAGCAGTGAGCAGGGTGGGAATCAGCCCCAGCATTTT
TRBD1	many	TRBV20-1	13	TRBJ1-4	CSAGQGRDEKLFF	TGCAGTGCTGGACAGGGGCGTGATGAAAAACTGTTTTTT
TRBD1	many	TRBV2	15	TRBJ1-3	CASRDRRTEGNTIYF	TGTGCCTCCCGGGACAGAAGAACGGAAGGAAACACCATATATTTT
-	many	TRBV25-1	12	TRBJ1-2	CASSASSYGYTF	TGTGCCAGCAGTGCCTCCAGTTATGGCTACACCTTC
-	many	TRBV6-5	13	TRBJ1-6	CASSYGTISPLHF	TGTGCCAGCAGTTACGGAACAATCTCACCCCTCCACTTT
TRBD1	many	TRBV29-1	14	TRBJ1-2	CSVEGQGAGYGYTF	TGCAGCGTAGAGGGACAGGGGGCTGGTTATGGCTACACCTTC
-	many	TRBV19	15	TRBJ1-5	CASSFSTGNHQPQHF	TGTGCCAGTAGTTTTTCAACAGGGAACCATCAGCCCCAGCATTTT
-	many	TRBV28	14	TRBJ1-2	CASSLGDRPSGYTF	TGTGCCAGCAGTTTAGGCGACAGGCCGTCCGGCTACACCTTC
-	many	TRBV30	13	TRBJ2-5	CAWDQAFRETQYF	TGTGCCTGGGATCAGGCTTTCCGAGAGACCCAGTACTTC
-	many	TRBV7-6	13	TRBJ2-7	CASSLAPGYEQYF	TGTGCCAGCAGCTTAGCCCCAGGGTACGAGCAGTACTTC